This TCR beta chain is drawn from a study of regulatory T cells in long-lasting Graves disease. Study-wide points: Samples came from peripheral blood alone, without thyroid tissue.

The V end lost 3 bases, the J end lost 4 bases, and 10 bases lay between the germline ends. The CDR3 contains 14 residues. The germline gives CDR1 SGHTA, CDR2 FQGNSA. With respect to this clonotype: Its specificity is unknown.

CDR3 regions were amplified by Arm-PCR using iRepertoire HTBI primers to build TCR beta libraries. Using its own MiXCR run on the multiplex PCR reads, TCRdb lists one record per CDR3 protein. This table has roughly 450,000 distinct CDR3 sequences, around a fifth appearing once. This sample's time point: persistent/refractory GD, antithyroid drugs over 5 years with positive TRAb. TCR sequences were obtained from RNA taken from PBMCs. The sample in question was peripheral blood mononuclear cells (PBMCs), obtained when the disease was refractory, from a patient treated with antithyroid drugs. The gene calls are TRBV7-2 and TRBJ1-5, with D maybe TRBD1 (6 bases). The receptor comes from a female donor with Graves disease. DNA for the CDR3: TGTGCCAGCAGCTTTAGGGGGGGGAATCAGCCCCAGCATTTT. It specifies CASSFRGGNQPQHF.